The sequence of this T cell receptor beta chain was determined in a study of control samples from healthy donors and cancer patients. Here immunoSEQ multiplex PCR was the method, and the copy in TCRdb shows in-frame clones only, minus some. The table has about 120,000 clones, approximately 90% seen once. This clone has ten or more counts. In germline, CDR1 is SGHTA, CDR2 FQGNSA. The CDR3 sequence is 13 residues long. V lost 5 bases to trimming and J lost 2 bases, with 10 bases between them. Sequencing was done on a sample of blood. The receptor comes from a woman between 65 and 79 years old in good health. The J gene is TRBJ2-7, the V gene TRBV7-2; the D gene is possibly TRBD1 (5 bases). The CDR3 coding sequence is TGTGCCAGCAGCCTAAGACAGACCTACGAGCAGTACTTC. Protein product: CASSLRQTYEQYF. The whole variable domain, filled in from reference TRBV7-2 and TRBJ2-7, reads GAGVSQSPSNKVTEKGKDVELRCDPISGHTALYWYRQSLGQGLEFLIYFQGNSAPDKSGLPSDRFSAERTGGSVSTLTIQRTQQEDSAVYLCASSLRQTYEQYFGPGTRLTVT.